This T cell receptor beta chain was identified in a study of radiotherapy plus CTLA-4 blockade in lung cancer. Broader study findings: Blood-borne expansion of tumor-derived TCR clones followed radiotherapy plus ipilimumab.

The CDR3 totals 12 residues. The germline V gene has CDR1 SGHTA and CDR2 FQGNSA. V lost 5 bases and J 2 bases, leaving 6 bases between the germline ends. This table comes from immunoSEQ multiplex PCR, and its TCRdb copy is limited to in-frame clones, with some not included. The table lists about 95,000 clones, 83% of them singletons. As regards this clone: Its antigen is as yet unknown.

The receptor was isolated from a human donor with non-small cell lung cancer who had stable disease on radiotherapy plus ipilimumab. This material consisted of peripheral blood, taken from a patient treated with radiotherapy plus ipilimumab. V is TRBV7-2 and J is TRBJ1-1, with D unresolved. CDR3 amino acids: CASSHPNTEAFF. The CDR3 DNA follows: TGTGCCAGCAGCCATCCAAACACTGAAGCTTTCTTT.